This TCR beta chain was sequenced in a study of cytomegalovirus exposure and HLA in healthy donors. Study-wide results and caveats: It was confirmed in vitro that a few of the CMV-associated chains were specific for CMV antigens. Analyses of presence/absence relied on an assumption of roughly uniform sequencing depth across donors. Using the classifier, cytomegalovirus status was reportedly diagnosed with high specificity and sensitivity. Accurate prediction of HLA-A and HLA-B alleles (for most subjects) was reportedly achieved from TCR beta sequences.

Primers for the PCR totalled 60 Vbeta and 13 Jbeta. Some clones are missing from TCRdb's copy, which holds only in-frame ones; the method was immunoSEQ multiplex PCR. The table records some 190,000 clones, 65% to 85% of them present only once. The germline V gene encodes CDR1 SEHNR and CDR2 FQNEAQ (reference sequence). The CDR3 spans 15 residues. V gave up 5 bases and J gave up 7 bases; unmatched junction bases: 14. A remark on this clone: Its antigen remains unidentified.

The chain has TRBV7-9 and TRBJ2-7; 7 bases are shared with TRBD1. The sample was PBMCs. The TCR sequence derives from a girl aged 5-17 years in good health and CMV-seropositive. As DNA, the CDR3 is TGTGCCAGCAGCCCAAAACGACAGGGAAAGTCAGAGCAGTACTTC. Protein: CASSPKRQGKSEQYF.